This is a list of T cell receptor beta chains from one sample in a study of T cell repertoires in cytomegalovirus infection. TCRdb reanalysed the reads using MiXCR and keeps one entry per CDR3 protein. The sample records 250,000 to 300,000 distinct CDR3 sequences, over 15% being singletons. Sequencing was carried out using CD8+ T cells from PBMCs. These receptors all come from a human donor in good health (CMV status not recorded). Some clones in this sample may be carry-over from other donors' samples. Each CDR3 is given with its conserved first and last residue. A D gene is named only where the DNA matches it firmly. For some rows the clone size is stated as once, few or many, or as a class when expanded; others skip it.

CDR3 protein: CASSQELLAGGTDTQYF
CDR3 DNA: TGTGCCAGCAGCCAAGAGCTCCTAGCGGGGGGCACAGATACGCAGTATTTT
CDR3 length: 17
clone size: NA
D gene: TRBD2
J gene: TRBJ2-3
V gene: TRBV3-1

CDR3 protein: CASSDGQGAYTQYF
CDR3 DNA: TGCGCCAGCAGCGATGGACAGGGGGCCTATACGCAGTATTTT
CDR3 length: 14
clone size: few
D gene: TRBD1
J gene: TRBJ2-3
V gene: TRBV5-1

CDR3 protein: CASSYSGIANNEQFF
CDR3 DNA: TGTGCCAGCAGTTACTCGGGGATTGCCAACAATGAGCAGTTCTTC
CDR3 length: 15
clone size: many
D gene: NA
J gene: TRBJ2-1
V gene: TRBV6-6

CDR3 protein: CASSSEIGGINQPQHF
CDR3 DNA: TGTGCCAGCAGCTCGGAGATTGGGGGGATCAATCAGCCCCAGCATTTT
CDR3 length: 16
clone size: many
D gene: NA
J gene: TRBJ1-5
V gene: TRBV7-6

CDR3 protein: CASRPGTGVYQPQHF
CDR3 DNA: TGTGCCAGCAGGCCAGGGACAGGGGTTTATCAGCCCCAGCATTTT
CDR3 length: 15
clone size: many
D gene: TRBD1
J gene: TRBJ1-5
V gene: TRBV7-8

CDR3 protein: CASSVGQGGNSPLHF
CDR3 DNA: TGTGCCAGCAGTGTCGGACAGGGAGGGAATTCACCCCTCCACTTT
CDR3 length: 15
clone size: many
D gene: TRBD1
J gene: TRBJ1-6
V gene: TRBV6-1

CDR3 protein: CSVPPAGNYGYTF
CDR3 DNA: TGCAGCGTGCCCCCCGCGGGCAACTATGGCTACACCTTC
CDR3 length: 13
clone size: NA
D gene: NA
J gene: TRBJ1-2
V gene: TRBV29-1

CDR3 protein: CASSYSIGGEDQPQHF
CDR3 DNA: TGTGCCAGCAGTTACTCTATAGGGGGAGAGGATCAGCCCCAGCATTTT
CDR3 length: 16
clone size: many
D gene: NA
J gene: TRBJ1-5
V gene: TRBV6-2/TRBV6-3

CDR3 protein: CATSRPASGSYERYF
CDR3 DNA: TGTGCCACCTCCCGGCCGGCTAGCGGTTCCTACGAGCGGTACTTC
CDR3 length: 15
clone size: once
D gene: TRBD2
J gene: TRBJ2-7
V gene: TRBV28

CDR3 protein: CATYSDTGELFF
CDR3 DNA: TGTGCCACCTATAGCGACACCGGGGAGCTGTTTTTT
CDR3 length: 12
clone size: many
D gene: NA
J gene: TRBJ2-2
V gene: TRBV28

CDR3 protein: CASSYSIPVPTEAFF
CDR3 DNA: TGTGCCAGCAGTTACTCGATTCCCGTCCCCACTGAAGCTTTCTTT
CDR3 length: 15
clone size: NA
D gene: NA
J gene: TRBJ1-1
V gene: TRBV6-6

CDR3 protein: CAISESSGSRDEQFF
CDR3 DNA: TGTGCCATCAGTGAGTCGAGCGGGTCGAGGGATGAGCAGTTCTTC
CDR3 length: 15
clone size: NA
D gene: NA
J gene: TRBJ2-1
V gene: TRBV10-3

CDR3 protein: CASSLVGGDDEQFF
CDR3 DNA: TGCGCCAGCAGCTTGGTGGGGGGGGATGATGAGCAGTTCTTC
CDR3 length: 14
clone size: NA
D gene: TRBD2
J gene: TRBJ2-1
V gene: TRBV5-1

CDR3 protein: CSAQTAIQAFF
CDR3 DNA: TGCAGCGCCCAGACAGCCATCCAAGCTTTCTTT
CDR3 length: 11
clone size: NA
D gene: NA
J gene: TRBJ1-1
V gene: TRBV29-1

CDR3 protein: CSVEASGPTDNYGYTF
CDR3 DNA: TGCAGCGTTGAAGCCTCGGGACCGACAGATAACTATGGCTACACCTTC
CDR3 length: 16
clone size: NA
D gene: NA
J gene: TRBJ1-2
V gene: TRBV29-1

CDR3 protein: CASSPVKRGNNQPQHF
CDR3 DNA: TGTGCCAGCAGCCCCGTAAAAAGGGGGAATAATCAGCCCCAGCATTTT
CDR3 length: 16
clone size: many
D gene: NA
J gene: TRBJ1-5
V gene: TRBV12-3/TRBV12-4

CDR3 protein: CASSEAWGENEQFF
CDR3 DNA: TGTGCCAGCAGTGAAGCCTGGGGGGAAAATGAGCAGTTCTTC
CDR3 length: 14
clone size: many
D gene: NA
J gene: TRBJ2-1
V gene: TRBV6-1

CDR3 protein: CASSPGQGAAGELFF
CDR3 DNA: TGTGCCAGCAGTCCGGGACAGGGGGCTGCCGGGGAGCTGTTTTTT
CDR3 length: 15
clone size: many
D gene: TRBD1
J gene: TRBJ2-2
V gene: TRBV6-2/TRBV6-3

CDR3 protein: CASSQDYWLKHRRF
CDR3 DNA: TGTGCCAGCAGCCAAGATTATTGGCTCAAGCACAGGAGGTTC
CDR3 length: 14
clone size: NA
D gene: NA
J gene: TRBJ2-1
V gene: TRBV14

CDR3 protein: CASSYSNSGYTGELFF
CDR3 DNA: TGTGCCAGCAGTTACTCGAACTCTGGCTACACCGGGGAGCTGTTTTTT
CDR3 length: 16
clone size: many
D gene: NA
J gene: TRBJ2-2
V gene: TRBV6-2/TRBV6-3

CDR3 protein: CSATGTESYEQYF
CDR3 DNA: TGCAGTGCTACCGGGACCGAATCCTACGAGCAGTACTTC
CDR3 length: 13
clone size: NA
D gene: NA
J gene: TRBJ2-7
V gene: TRBV20-1

CDR3 protein: CASRVAGALNNEQFF
CDR3 DNA: TGTGCCAGCAGAGTGGCGGGGGCCCTAAACAATGAGCAGTTCTTC
CDR3 length: 15
clone size: many
D gene: NA
J gene: TRBJ2-1
V gene: TRBV27

CDR3 protein: CASSLGTEAYGAYNEQFF
CDR3 DNA: TGTGCCAGCAGCTTAGGGACGGAGGCGTACGGAGCCTACAATGAGCAGTTCTTC
CDR3 length: 18
clone size: many
D gene: NA
J gene: TRBJ2-1
V gene: TRBV7-2

CDR3 protein: CASSPRPMLDTEAFF
CDR3 DNA: TGTGCCAGCAGTCCGAGACCCATGTTGGACACTGAAGCTTTCTTT
CDR3 length: 15
clone size: NA
D gene: NA
J gene: TRBJ1-1
V gene: TRBV28

CDR3 protein: CSASQGQWSNQPQHF
CDR3 DNA: TGCAGTGCTAGCCAGGGACAGTGGAGCAATCAGCCCCAGCATTTT
CDR3 length: 15
clone size: NA
D gene: TRBD1
J gene: TRBJ1-5
V gene: TRBV20-1

CDR3 protein: CASSLASRARTNEKLFF
CDR3 DNA: TGTGCCAGCAGCTTAGCTTCGAGGGCACGAACTAATGAAAAACTGTTTTTT
CDR3 length: 17
clone size: many
D gene: NA
J gene: TRBJ1-4
V gene: TRBV7-6

CDR3 protein: CASSLGASGGAYRTDTQYF
CDR3 DNA: TGTGCCAGCAGCTTAGGTGCTAGCGGGGGGGCGTACAGAACAGATACGCAGTATTTT
CDR3 length: 19
clone size: many
D gene: TRBD2
J gene: TRBJ2-3
V gene: TRBV7-2

CDR3 protein: CASSLIGTGLNTEAFF
CDR3 DNA: TGTGCCAGCAGCCTTATTGGGACAGGACTGAACACTGAAGCTTTCTTT
CDR3 length: 16
clone size: many
D gene: TRBD1
J gene: TRBJ1-1
V gene: TRBV6-2/TRBV6-3

CDR3 protein: CASSRDRVVIYEQYF
CDR3 DNA: TGTGCCAGCAGCCGAGACAGGGTAGTAATCTACGAGCAGTACTTC
CDR3 length: 15
clone size: NA
D gene: TRBD1
J gene: TRBJ2-7
V gene: TRBV2

CDR3 protein: CSVHSGITEAFF
CDR3 DNA: TGCAGCGTTCATTCGGGGATCACTGAAGCTTTCTTT
CDR3 length: 12
clone size: many
D gene: NA
J gene: TRBJ1-1
V gene: TRBV29-1

CDR3 protein: CASSLSYGGNTGELFF
CDR3 DNA: TGTGCCAGCAGCTTAAGTTATGGGGGGAACACCGGGGAGCTGTTTTTT
CDR3 length: 16
clone size: many
D gene: NA
J gene: TRBJ2-2
V gene: TRBV7-2

CDR3 protein: CASSPPADGYTF
CDR3 DNA: TGTGCCAGCAGCCCACCCGCGGATGGCTACACCTTC
CDR3 length: 12
clone size: many
D gene: NA
J gene: TRBJ1-2
V gene: TRBV7-9

CDR3 protein: CASSLYAGANYGYTF
CDR3 DNA: TGTGCCAGCAGCTTATACGCAGGGGCCAACTATGGCTACACCTTC
CDR3 length: 15
clone size: many
D gene: NA
J gene: TRBJ1-2
V gene: TRBV7-2

CDR3 protein: CASSNHGRGYTF
CDR3 DNA: TGTGCCAGCAGTAACCATGGTCGTGGCTACACCTTC
CDR3 length: 12
clone size: NA
D gene: NA
J gene: TRBJ1-2
V gene: TRBV28

CDR3 protein: CASSTPGRRGWETQYF
CDR3 DNA: TGTGCCAGCAGCACGCCGGGACGCAGAGGGTGGGAGACCCAGTACTTC
CDR3 length: 16
clone size: many
D gene: NA
J gene: TRBJ2-5
V gene: TRBV7-9

CDR3 protein: CSALHSANEQFF
CDR3 DNA: TGCAGCGCCCTTCACTCGGCGAATGAGCAGTTCTTC
CDR3 length: 12
clone size: NA
D gene: NA
J gene: TRBJ2-1
V gene: TRBV29-1

CDR3 protein: CSARVARGTLEQYF
CDR3 DNA: TGCAGTGCTAGAGTTGCCAGGGGTACCCTCGAGCAGTACTTC
CDR3 length: 14
clone size: once
D gene: NA
J gene: TRBJ2-7
V gene: TRBV20-1

CDR3 protein: CASSLPGQDHYGYTF
CDR3 DNA: TGTGCCAGCAGTTTACCGGGACAGGATCACTATGGCTACACCTTC
CDR3 length: 15
clone size: many
D gene: TRBD1
J gene: TRBJ1-2
V gene: TRBV28

CDR3 protein: CASRSPPPVSYGYTF
CDR3 DNA: TGTGCCAGCAGGTCCCCCCCCCCGGTCTCCTATGGCTACACCTTC
CDR3 length: 15
clone size: many
D gene: NA
J gene: TRBJ1-2
V gene: TRBV7-2

CDR3 protein: CASRSIGTAGYTF
CDR3 DNA: TGTGCCAGCAGATCAATCGGGACAGCTGGCTACACCTTC
CDR3 length: 13
clone size: few
D gene: TRBD1
J gene: TRBJ1-2
V gene: TRBV6-5

CDR3 protein: CASSLEGGGLTDTQYF
CDR3 DNA: TGTGCCAGCAGCCTAGAGGGGGGGGGCCTGACAGATACGCAGTATTTT
CDR3 length: 16
clone size: many
D gene: NA
J gene: TRBJ2-3
V gene: TRBV7-2

CDR3 protein: CASSFAREGTLYEQYF
CDR3 DNA: TGTGCCAGCAGTTTCGCGCGGGAAGGGACGCTATACGAGCAGTACTTC
CDR3 length: 16
clone size: many
D gene: NA
J gene: TRBJ2-7
V gene: TRBV12-3/TRBV12-4

CDR3 protein: CSARTGGNEQFF
CDR3 DNA: TGCAGCGCTCGGACAGGGGGCAATGAGCAGTTCTTC
CDR3 length: 12
clone size: few
D gene: TRBD1
J gene: TRBJ2-1
V gene: TRBV29-1

CDR3 protein: CASSTGPTQPQHF
CDR3 DNA: TGTGCCAGCAGCACGGGCCCGACTCAGCCCCAGCATTTT
CDR3 length: 13
clone size: NA
D gene: NA
J gene: TRBJ1-5
V gene: TRBV7-9

CDR3 protein: CASALPGQSYNSPLHF
CDR3 DNA: TGTGCCAGCGCCCTACCGGGACAGTCTTATAATTCACCCCTCCACTTT
CDR3 length: 16
clone size: few
D gene: TRBD1
J gene: TRBJ1-6
V gene: TRBV28

CDR3 protein: CASSPGQGTEIYF
CDR3 DNA: TGTGCCAGCAGCCCGGGGCAAGGGACAGAGATCTACTTC
CDR3 length: 13
clone size: NA
D gene: TRBD1
J gene: TRBJ2-5
V gene: TRBV5-4

CDR3 protein: CASSYMGQGNTGELFF
CDR3 DNA: TGTGCCAGCAGTTACATGGGACAGGGAAACACCGGGGAGCTGTTTTTT
CDR3 length: 16
clone size: few
D gene: TRBD1
J gene: TRBJ2-2
V gene: TRBV6-6

CDR3 protein: CSGGTGDYEQYF
CDR3 DNA: TGCAGCGGCGGGACAGGAGACTACGAGCAGTACTTC
CDR3 length: 12
clone size: few
D gene: TRBD1
J gene: TRBJ2-7
V gene: TRBV29-1

CDR3 protein: CASSQGWGSGTEAFF
CDR3 DNA: TGCGCCAGCAGCCAAGGCTGGGGGTCGGGCACTGAAGCTTTCTTT
CDR3 length: 15
clone size: NA
D gene: NA
J gene: TRBJ1-1
V gene: TRBV4-1

CDR3 protein: CASSLTGGTYEQYF
CDR3 DNA: TGTGCCAGCAGCTTAACAGGGGGAACCTACGAGCAGTACTTC
CDR3 length: 14
clone size: NA
D gene: TRBD1
J gene: TRBJ2-7
V gene: TRBV11-2

CDR3 protein: CASSFGAGDYSGANVLTF
CDR3 DNA: TGTGCCAGCAGCTTCGGGGCAGGGGATTACTCTGGGGCCAACGTCCTGACTTTC
CDR3 length: 18
clone size: few
D gene: NA
J gene: TRBJ2-6
V gene: TRBV7-2

CDR3 protein: CASSDSSGGTINTGELFF
CDR3 DNA: TGTGCCAGCAGTGACTCTAGCGGGGGGACTATTAACACCGGGGAGCTGTTTTTT
CDR3 length: 18
clone size: many
D gene: TRBD2
J gene: TRBJ2-2
V gene: TRBV12-3/TRBV12-4